These T cell receptor beta chains were read from a single sample in a study of T cell responses to AZD1222 COVID-19 vaccine. Method: immunoSEQ multiplex PCR; TCRdb's copy keeps in-frame clones and lacks some. The sample lists about 130,000 clones, about 87% occurring once. The sample here was peripheral blood, taken on day 0 of AZD1222 vaccination. These receptors were taken from an adult in good health. CDR3s include the opening cysteine and the closing phenylalanine or tryptophan. Fields, in order: clone size, J gene, D gene, V gene, CDR3 protein, CDR3 DNA. D genes are given only for firm matches. Size tells how often a clone was seen (once, few, many) or the class of an expanded clone, and some rows leave it out.

NA TRBJ2-1 TRBD1 TRBV4-1 CASSQGEGGHAFNEQFF TGCGCCAGCAGCCAAGGGGAAGGGGGCCACGCGTTCAATGAGCAGTTCTTC
NA TRBJ1-2 NA TRBV9 CASSVGGAGNYGYTF TGTGCCAGCAGCGTAGGTGGGGCAGGGAACTATGGCTACACCTTC
once TRBJ2-1 NA TRBV19 CASSAGVSAVF TGTGCCAGTAGTGCCGGCGTAAGTGCGGTCTTC
NA TRBJ2-1 TRBD1 TRBV5-6 CASSLGQGRNEQFF TGTGCCAGCAGCTTGGGACAGGGAAGGAATGAGCAGTTCTTC
NA TRBJ1-1 NA TRBV5-1 CASSLETGFPSVGDF TGCGCCAGCAGCCTGGAAACAGGATTTCCCAGCGTGGGAGACTTT
NA TRBJ2-1 NA TRBV7-9 CASSQWDEQFF TGTGCCAGCAGCCAATGGGATGAGCAGTTCTTC
NA TRBJ2-1 NA TRBV27 CASSQYNEQFF TGTGCCAGCAGCCAGTACAATGAGCAGTTCTTC
NA TRBJ2-3 TRBD1 TRBV30 CAWALGQGAPDTQYF TGTGCCTGGGCACTGGGACAGGGGGCCCCAGATACGCAGTATTTT
NA TRBJ1-2 NA TRBV10-3 CATRLVGYTF TGTGCCACCCGGTTAGTAGGCTACACCTTC
NA TRBJ2-1 NA TRBV6-2/TRBV6-3 CASSTPGVSNEQFF TGTGCCAGCAGTACCCCCGGTGTTAGCAATGAGCAGTTCTTC
few TRBJ2-7 NA TRBV7-2 CASSLAQGYEQYF TGTGCCAGCAGCTTAGCGCAGGGCTACGAGCAGTACTTC
NA TRBJ1-2 NA TRBV19 CASSGSGLGYGYTF TGTGCCAGTAGTGGGTCAGGGTTGGGCTATGGCTACACCTTC
few TRBJ2-7 TRBD1 TRBV11-3 CASSPGAGQGYEQYF TGTGCCAGCAGCCCCGGAGCCGGACAGGGCTACGAGCAGTACTTC
once TRBJ1-1 NA TRBV29-1 CSVEAENTEAFF TGCAGCGTTGAGGCAGAGAACACTGAAGCTTTCTTT
few TRBJ1-3 TRBD1 TRBV11-2 CASSALNRGPGNTIYF TGTGCCAGCAGCGCCTTGAACAGGGGGCCTGGAAACACCATATATTTT
NA TRBJ1-2 NA TRBV2 CASSEGWGGYGYIF TGTGCCAGCAGTGAAGGATGGGGAGGCTATGGCTACATCTTC
NA TRBJ2-7 TRBD2 TRBV27 CASSPRTSTSPYEQYF TGTGCCAGCAGTCCAAGGACTAGTACATCCCCCTACGAGCAGTACTTC
once TRBJ2-3 NA TRBV19 CASRASHTDTQYF TGTGCCAGTAGGGCTAGCCACACAGATACGCAGTATTTT
NA TRBJ2-1 NA TRBV28 CASGLGLNEQFF TGTGCCAGCGGGCTAGGCTTAAATGAGCAGTTCTTC
NA TRBJ2-5 NA TRBV9 CASSVAVSGETQYF TGTGCCAGCAGCGTAGCTGTAAGTGGGGAGACCCAGTACTTC
NA TRBJ2-1 NA TRBV3-1/TRBV3-2 CASSQDHYNEQFF TGTGCCAGCAGCCAAGACCACTACAATGAGCAGTTCTTC
NA TRBJ1-1 NA TRBV5-1 CASSSQGGMNTEAFF TGCGCCAGCAGTTCTCAAGGGGGTATGAACACTGAAGCTTTCTTT
NA TRBJ1-1 NA TRBV6-5 CASSYSLPGTEAFF TGTGCCAGCAGTTACTCCCTCCCGGGCACTGAAGCTTTCTTT
NA TRBJ2-6 NA TRBV2 CASSDLWGAGPGANVLTF TGTGCCAGCAGTGACCTCTGGGGGGCCGGACCTGGGGCCAACGTCCTGACTTTC
NA TRBJ2-5 TRBD2 TRBV9 CASSVGRREQGETQYF TGTGCCAGCAGCGTAGGGAGGCGGGAGCAGGGAGAGACCCAGTACTTC
NA TRBJ1-1 TRBD1 TRBV10-3 CAIRRQGANVDTEAFF TGTGCCATCAGAAGACAGGGGGCTAATGTCGACACTGAAGCTTTCTTT
NA TRBJ2-3 TRBD2 TRBV4-1 CASSQLGLAPDTQYF TGCGCCAGCAGCCAACTGGGACTAGCCCCAGATACGCAGTATTTT
NA TRBJ1-5 TRBD1 TRBV5-6 CASSSRRTGTGAQPQHF TGTGCCAGCAGCTCCCGACGGACAGGGACGGGGGCTCAGCCCCAGCATTTT
NA TRBJ2-4 NA TRBV6-4 CASSVGPSASRGKNIQYF TGTGCCAGCAGTGTGGGACCGAGTGCCTCCAGAGGCAAAAACATTCAGTACTTC
NA TRBJ2-1 NA TRBV20-1 CSASSRTHNEQFF TGCAGTGCTAGTTCCAGAACTCACAATGAGCAGTTCTTC
NA TRBJ1-4 NA TRBV19 CASSIVGSRNEKLFF TGTGCCAGTAGTATAGTGGGCAGCCGAAATGAAAAACTGTTTTTT
NA TRBJ1-1 NA TRBV29-1 CSVDGGENTEAFF TGCAGCGTTGACGGAGGCGAGAACACTGAAGCTTTCTTT
NA TRBJ2-2 TRBD2 TRBV7-9 CASSRYRGGNTGELFF TGTGCCAGCAGCCGCTACCGGGGGGGAAACACCGGGGAGCTGTTTTTT
NA TRBJ2-5 NA TRBV6-5 CASSSAGTPQETQYF TGTGCCAGCAGCTCAGCAGGGACCCCGCAAGAGACCCAGTACTTC
NA TRBJ1-1 TRBD1 TRBV7-9 CASSFIPGQGTNTEAFF TGTGCCAGCAGCTTCATACCGGGACAGGGGACGAACACTGAAGCTTTCTTT
NA TRBJ2-3 NA TRBV18 CASSPPSGSTDTQYF TGTGCCAGCTCACCACCGTCGGGGAGCACAGATACGCAGTATTTT
few TRBJ1-2 NA TRBV3-1/TRBV3-2 CASSQDVRGNYGYTF TGTGCCAGCAGCCAAGATGTAAGAGGGAACTATGGCTACACCTTC
NA TRBJ2-3 TRBD1 TRBV9 CASSGTGLSTDTQYF TGTGCCAGCAGCGGGACAGGGCTTAGCACAGATACGCAGTATTTT
NA TRBJ1-1 NA TRBV5-1 CASSLAQGYTEAFF TGCGCCAGCAGCTTGGCTCAGGGGTATACTGAAGCTTTCTTT
NA TRBJ2-3 NA TRBV19 CASRGSGNTDTQYF TGTGCCAGTAGAGGTAGCGGTAACACAGATACGCAGTATTTT
NA TRBJ2-5 TRBD1 TRBV9 CASSPRTGEWLETQYF TGTGCCAGCAGCCCTCGAACAGGGGAATGGCTGGAGACCCAGTACTTC
NA TRBJ2-5 NA TRBV18 CASSPKGGQETQYF TGTGCCAGCTCACCAAAAGGGGGCCAAGAGACCCAGTACTTC
NA TRBJ1-1 NA TRBV5-3 CARSLEGVGNTEAFF TGTGCCAGAAGCTTGGAGGGGGTGGGGAACACTGAAGCTTTCTTT
NA TRBJ1-3 NA TRBV9 CASTPFAGGDAGNTIYF TGTGCCAGCACACCTTTCGCGGGGGGTGACGCTGGAAACACCATATATTTT
NA TRBJ2-2 NA TRBV2 CASSEDRVPDGELFF TGTGCCAGCAGTGAAGACAGGGTCCCTGACGGGGAGCTGTTTTTT
NA TRBJ1-5 TRBD1 TRBV7-8 CASSSSPTGGRSSNQPQHF TGTGCCAGCAGCTCCTCCCCGACAGGGGGTCGGAGTAGCAATCAGCCCCAGCATTTT
NA TRBJ1-1 NA TRBV7-2 CASSLVIFGGNTEAFF TGTGCCAGCAGCTTAGTAATCTTCGGGGGGAACACTGAAGCTTTCTTT
few TRBJ1-2 NA TRBV4-2 CASSQAGGRYGYTF TGTGCCAGCAGCCAAGCCGGGGGAAGGTATGGCTACACCTTC
NA TRBJ2-3 TRBD2 TRBV11-2 CASSWNAGESDTQYF TGTGCCAGCAGCTGGAACGCGGGAGAATCAGATACGCAGTATTTT
NA TRBJ1-2 TRBD1 TRBV6-5 CASSYSGQGKVTF TGTGCCAGCAGTTACTCGGGACAGGGAAAGGTCACCTTC
NA TRBJ2-7 NA TRBV16 CASSLTGPSYEQYF TGTGCCAGCAGTCTTACGGGACCTTCCTACGAGCAGTACTTC
NA TRBJ1-1 TRBD1 TRBV2 CASSPRTGDGEAFF TGTGCCAGCAGCCCCCGGACAGGGGATGGGGAAGCTTTCTTT
NA TRBJ2-5 NA TRBV13 CASSLGSSQETQYF TGTGCCAGCAGCTTAGGGTCCTCACAAGAGACCCAGTACTTC
NA TRBJ2-5 TRBD2 TRBV10-3 CAIRLTSVETQYF TGTGCCATCAGACTGACTAGCGTGGAGACCCAGTACTTC
NA TRBJ1-2 NA TRBV28 CASSLADERGYTF TGTGCCAGCAGTTTAGCAGATGAGCGTGGCTACACCTTC
NA TRBJ1-1 NA TRBV12-3/TRBV12-4 CASSLLDSTEAFF TGTGCCAGCAGTTTACTGGACAGCACTGAAGCTTTCTTT
NA TRBJ1-6 TRBD1 TRBV7-3 CASSLRQGGTLHF TGTGCCAGCAGCTTACGACAGGGGGGCACCCTCCACTTT
NA TRBJ1-1 NA TRBV18 CASSLTENTEAFF TGTGCCAGCTCACTAACGGAGAACACTGAAGCTTTCTTT